In this sample, the clone carrying this T cell receptor beta chain turned up a few times. TCRdb processed the RACE reads anew with MiXCR; each CDR3 protein has one entry. The sample lists under 400,000 distinct CDR3 sequences; 4% to 6% were seen once. Sample time point: pre-sensitization, week 0. Documented treatment: therapeutic diphenylcyclopropenone sensitization with weekly scalp DPC. The sample belongs to a study of human T cells and chemical hapten exposure. The germline V gene has CDR1 LGHDT and CDR2 YNNKEL (reference sequence). V was clipped by 0 bases and J by 4 bases, with 9 bases between them. The CDR3 loop spans 14 amino acids.

The TCR was taken from a woman between 50 and 59 years old with alopecia areata. Some clones in this sample may be carry-over from other donors' samples. The gene calls are TRBV3-1 and TRBJ2-5; possible D gene TRBD1, 5 bases. The sample in question was whole blood, obtained in connection with sensitization to the hapten diphenylcyclopropenone (DPC). CDR3 residues: CASSQDYRSETQYF. The CDR3 region has the DNA TGTGCCAGCAGCCAAGACTACAGGTCAGAGACCCAGTACTTC.